Below are 17 T cell receptor beta chains sequenced from a single sample in a study of OX40 agonist ivuxolimab in advanced cancers. Sequencing used immunoSEQ multiplex PCR; TCRdb keeps in-frame clones, though not all of them. The sample has tens of thousands of clones, roughly 84% seen once. The sequencing here drew on CD4+ or CD8+ T cells sorted from blood, taken in a trial of the OX40 agonist ivuxolimab. Receptors were obtained from an adult with an advanced solid tumor such as melanoma, head and neck, liver or kidney cancer.

The chain joins TRBV10-2 to TRBJ2-7; 7 nucleotides align to TRBD1. CDR1 and CDR2 (germline): WSHSY, SAAADI. The ends lost 6 bases at V and 2 bases at J; junction bases unmatched: 4. This CDR3 comprises 13 residues. This CDR3 reads CASSRDSAYEQYF. CDR3 sequence (DNA): TGCGCCAGCAGCCGGGACAGCGCCTACGAGCAGTACTTC.

This clone has just one count. The V call is TRBV5-1, the J call TRBJ1-1, with D unclear. The V gene lost 1 base and the J gene lost 0 bases, with 7 bases spanning the gap. CDR3 size: 14 residues. CDR1 is SGHRS and CDR2 is YFSETQ in the germline V gene. This chain's CDR3 is CASSLQEMNTEAFF. The DNA for the CDR3 is TGCGCCAGCAGCTTGCAGGAGATGAACACTGAAGCTTTCTTT. Full variable domain (rest looked up from reference TRBV5-1 and TRBJ1-1): KAGVTQTPRYLIKTRGQQVTLSCSPISGHRSVSWYQQTPGQGLQFLFEYFSETQRNKGNFPGRFSGRQFSNSRSEMNVSTLELGDSALYLCASSLQEMNTEAFFGQGTRLTVV.

This clone was observed a single time. The chain recombines TRBV5-5 with TRBJ2-7; TRBD1 aligns across 11 bases. This CDR3 spans 15 amino acids. In germline, CDR1 is SGHKS, CDR2 YYEKEE (reference sequence). V shed 2 bases and J 6 bases; nucleotides not matched to a gene: 7. The CDR3 spells CASSLSGQGVFEQYF. In nucleotides, the CDR3 is TGTGCCAGCAGCTTATCGGGACAGGGGGTTTTCGAGCAGTACTTC.

This clone was counted once. The gene calls are TRBV5-6 and TRBJ1-6; D is ambiguous. The V end was cut by 1 base, the J end by 9 bases, with 11 bases between. Germline loops: CDR1 SGHDT, CDR2 YYEEEE. The CDR3 runs 14 residues. CDR3 loop: CASSLSRQTSPLHF. The CDR3 coding sequence is TGTGCCAGCAGCTTGAGCAGGCAAACTTCACCCCTCCACTTT.

This clone was picked up one time. The chain combines TRBV7-2 with TRBJ1-2; 7 bases match TRBD1. The ends lost 0 bases at V and 1 base at J; junction bases unmatched: 5. Germline V gives CDR1 SGHTA, CDR2 FQGNSA. The CDR3 has 16 residues. Here the CDR3 reads CASSLALGQFNYGYTF. Here the CDR3 DNA reads TGTGCCAGCAGCTTAGCCTTGGGACAGTTTAACTATGGCTACACCTTC.

The chain uses TRBV6-5 and TRBJ2-3, with D perhaps given as TRBD1 or TRBD2 (5 bases each). The length of the CDR3 is 14 residues. Trimming cost V 8 bases and J 1 base, with 13 bases left between them. The germline gives CDR1 MNHEY, CDR2 SVGAGI. CDR3 nucleotides: TGTGCCAGCGGCCGGGACGGTGGCACAGATACGCAGTATTTT. The encoded protein is CASGRDGGTDTQYF.

The chain links TRBV5-4 to TRBJ1-1, with D unclear. From germline, CDR1 is SGHNT and CDR2 YYREEE (reference sequence). Between the trimmed V and J ends, which lost 9 bases and 1 base, there was a span of 7 bases. The CDR3 contains 11 residues. The CDR3 loop reads CAIGRNTEAFF. As DNA, the CDR3 is TGTGCCATCGGACGGAACACTGAAGCTTTCTTT.

This rearrangement joins TRBV6-5 to TRBJ2-7; weak D call: TRBD1 (8 bases). The V gene lost 2 bases and the J gene lost 3 bases, with 14 bases spanning the gap. The CDR3 has 15 amino acids. CDR1 and CDR2 from the germline V gene are MNHEY and SVGAGI. CDR3 nucleotides: TGTGCCAGCAGTTACGCAGGGGGCGGGGGCTACGAGCAGTACTTC. Translation: CASSYAGGGGYEQYF.

This chain links TRBV6-4 with TRBJ1-1; 9 bases align to TRBD1. CDR3 length: 15 residues. V shed 0 bases and J 4 bases; nucleotides not matched to a gene: 3. Looked up from germline, CDR1 is MRHNA and CDR2 is SNTAGT. The CDR3 reads CASSDSGTGITEAFF. CDR3 bases: TGTGCCAGCAGTGACTCCGGGACAGGGATCACTGAAGCTTTCTTT.

The chain uses TRBV5-3 and TRBJ1-5; 7 positions match TRBD1. TRBV5-3 is given ORF status, its function remaining uncertain. The J segment lost 4 bases and the V segment lost 4 bases, leaving 11 bases of the junction unmatched. The CDR3 spans 16 residues. The CDR3, as DNA: TGTGCCAGAAGCGCACGGGGACCACAGGGGAATCAGCCCCAGCATTTT. It encodes CARSARGPQGNQPQHF.

The chain has TRBV6-6 and TRBJ1-3, with a weak D call TRBD1 (5 bases). V was shortened by 0 bases and J by 4 bases, with 10 bases between the two germline ends. Germline V gives CDR1 MNHNY, CDR2 SVGAGI (reference sequence). The CDR3 totals 15 residues. CDR3 residues: CASSYSGGGGNTIYF. CDR3 in DNA: TGTGCCAGCAGTTACTCGGGGGGGGGAGGAAACACCATATATTTT.

The chain combines TRBV10-3 with TRBJ2-1; no definite D call. The CDR3 totals 16 residues. Germline values: CDR1 ENHRY, CDR2 SYGVKD. Trimming took 1 base from V and 2 from J, leaving 12 bases between them. The CDR3 DNA is TGTGCCATCAGTGAGTGGCGGACGGATACCTACAATGAGCAGTTCTTC. This translates into CAISEWRTDTYNEQFF.

This chain joins TRBV7-2 and TRBJ1-2, with D perhaps matching TRBD1 (5 bases). CDR3 length: 12 residues. V was trimmed by 4 bases and J by 8 bases, leaving 11 bases between them. Germline V lookup: CDR1 SGHTA, CDR2 FQGNSA. CDR3 in amino acids: CASSSSREGYTF. CDR3 coding DNA: TGTGCCAGCAGCTCCAGCAGGGAGGGCTACACCTTC.

The chain carries TRBV7-8 and TRBJ2-5, with 8 positions matching TRBD2. Germline CDR1 is SGHVS and CDR2 is FQNEAQ. This CDR3 comprises 16 residues. V was clipped by 5 bases and J by 7 bases; unmatched bases: 15. Here the CDR3 reads CASSSRGGSTGGTQYF. CDR3 sequence (DNA): TGTGCCAGCAGCAGCCGGGGGGGCTCGACGGGAGGGACCCAGTACTTC.

The chain couples TRBV5-1 to TRBJ1-1, with a weak D call TRBD1 (5 bases). This CDR3 spans 14 amino acids. Trimming took 4 bases from V and 0 from J, leaving 10 bases between them. Germline V gene lookup returns CDR1 SGHRS and CDR2 YFSETQ. Here the CDR3 DNA reads TGCGCCAGCAGCGGGGGGTTCTTGAACACTGAAGCTTTCTTT. Translated, it gives CASSGGFLNTEAFF.

Only one count was recorded for this clone. One junction end does not reproduce the germline sequence, and a read error may be involved. This chain uses TRBV6-6 with TRBJ1-2; no firm D call. The germline gives CDR1 MNHNY, CDR2 SVGAGI (reference sequence). The CDR3 loop spans 14 amino acids. CDR3 coding DNA: TGCTCTTCCCCGACGTGGAGGCTTAACTATGGCTACACCTTC. Protein product: CSSPTWRLNYGYTF.

This clone was detected only a few times. V and J are TRBV2 and TRBJ2-7; D gene ambiguous. Germline values: CDR1 SNHLY, CDR2 FYNNEI. CDR3 size: 11 residues. V was clipped by 5 bases and J by 1 base, with 3 bases between them. The CDR3 reads CASSLSYEQYF. The DNA of the CDR3 is TGTGCCAGCAGTCTATCCTACGAGCAGTACTTC.